Listed below are T cell receptor beta chains from one sample, sequenced in a study of blood T cells in healthy people across ages. In TCRdb, the 5' RACE reads were re-called with MiXCR into one record per CDR3 protein. The sample consists of approximately 700,000 distinct CDR3 sequences, less than 40% of them appearing once. Sequenced material: blood. These receptors originate from a woman older than 75 in good health. Each CDR3 is given with its conserved first and last residue. Fields, in order: D gene, J gene, V gene, CDR3 protein. A D gene is named only where the DNA matches it firmly.

>-|TRBJ2-7|TRBV5-4
CASSLQGGRYEQYF
>-|TRBJ2-1|TRBV5-1
CASTPTRALSNEQFF
>TRBD2|-|TRBV3-1
CASSHGSGRLETQYF
>TRBD1|TRBJ1-2|TRBV20-1
CSAREDRGYGDGYTF
>-|TRBJ2-7|TRBV6-1
CASSWAVRYEQYF
>-|TRBJ1-5|TRBV12-3/TRBV12-4
CASSLNLRQPQHF
>TRBD1|TRBJ1-1|TRBV6-5
CAGSYIGQGAAFF
>-|TRBJ1-3|TRBV7-3
CASSLLGPEVEIGNTIYF
>-|TRBJ2-3|TRBV20-1
CSAPGGDLSTDTQYF
>-|TRBJ1-6|TRBV6-2/TRBV6-3
CASSYGRSVSYNSPLHF
>-|TRBJ1-2|TRBV20-1
CSASQGRNYGYTF
>-|TRBJ1-4|TRBV7-9
CASTETATNEKLFF
>TRBD1|TRBJ2-4|TRBV7-2
CASSQNRGQNIQYF
>-|TRBJ2-1|TRBV5-1
CASSLTGEQFF
>-|TRBJ1-2|TRBV7-8
CASSQAAANYGYTF
>-|TRBJ1-2|TRBV15
CATSRSGPLGYTF
>TRBD1|TRBJ1-2|TRBV29-1
CSVAGTGGSYTF
>-|TRBJ1-5|TRBV7-2
CASSLDTFSNQPQHF
>-|TRBJ2-3|TRBV12-3/TRBV12-4
CASSFEGRGTDMQYF
>-|TRBJ1-1|TRBV16
CASSHLISEAFF
>-|TRBJ2-3|TRBV20-1
CSARGPLRGPDTQYF
>TRBD1|TRBJ2-7|TRBV18
CASSPRDRAEQYF
>TRBD2|TRBJ2-3|TRBV20-1
CSAPKKGRGGTDTQYF
>-|TRBJ2-3|TRBV7-2
CASSSAPGLTDTQYF
>-|TRBJ1-2|TRBV15
CATSAGRGYGYTF
>-|TRBJ1-6|TRBV5-1
CASSGTGGNNSPLHF
>-|TRBJ2-3|TRBV20-1
CSAREDRYTDTQYF
>-|TRBJ1-5|TRBV20-1
CSAGGGVKQPQHF
>-|TRBJ1-6|TRBV9
CASSGDSNSPPHF
>-|TRBJ2-2|TRBV11-3
CASSFRDKAGELFF
>-|TRBJ2-1|TRBV5-6
CASSLVDSNNEQFF
>-|TRBJ2-3|TRBV7-2
CASSFFEGGTDTQYF
>-|TRBJ1-1|TRBV6-5
CASSPWGGTEAFF
>-|TRBJ1-2|TRBV9
CASSPGGKQANYGYTF
>TRBD1|TRBJ2-1|TRBV6-6
CASIPGQGLNEQFF